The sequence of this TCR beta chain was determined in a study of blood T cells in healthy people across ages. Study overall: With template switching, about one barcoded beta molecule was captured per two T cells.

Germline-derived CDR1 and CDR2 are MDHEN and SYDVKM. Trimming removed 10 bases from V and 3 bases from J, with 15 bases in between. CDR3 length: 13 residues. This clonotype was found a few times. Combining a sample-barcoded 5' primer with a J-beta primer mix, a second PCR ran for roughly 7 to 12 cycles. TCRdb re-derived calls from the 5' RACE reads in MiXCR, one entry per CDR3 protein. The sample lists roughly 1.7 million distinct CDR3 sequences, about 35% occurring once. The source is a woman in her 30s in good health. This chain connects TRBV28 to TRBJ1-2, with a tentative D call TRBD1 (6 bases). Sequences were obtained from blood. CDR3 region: CATSPNRDYGYTF. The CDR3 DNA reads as TGTGCCACCTCTCCTAACAGGGACTATGGCTACACCTTC.